A selection of T cell receptor beta chains follows, all from one sample in a study of T cells after somatic rescue of genetic block. Profiling relied on immunoSEQ multiplex PCR, and the TCRdb table lists in-frame clones only, not all of them. This table has around 100,000 clones, 80% to 95% appearing once. The source material was peripheral blood mononuclear cells (PBMCs). The receptors come from a woman aged 18-29 years. The CDR3 runs from the conserved cysteine through the conserved F or W. The D gene is left open where the match is weak. Size is omitted from some rows. Given values are once, few, many or a class for expanded clones.

CDR3 protein,CDR3 DNA,clone size,D gene,V gene,J gene
CASSDGTVGNTIYF,TGTGCCAGCAGTGATGGGACAGTTGGAAACACCATATATTTT,-,TRBD1,TRBV28,TRBJ1-3
CASTGFQETQYF,TGTGCCAGCACGGGGTTTCAAGAGACCCAGTACTTC,-,-,TRBV27,TRBJ2-5
CASSTQVTTNEKLFF,TGTGCCAGCAGCACGCAGGTTACCACTAATGAAAAACTGTTTTTT,-,-,TRBV5-5,TRBJ1-4
CAAGLTIEAFF,TGCGCGGCGGGGTTAACCATTGAAGCTTTCTTT,-,-,TRBV29-1,TRBJ1-1
CASSLAFEGRDQKLFF,TGTGCCAGCAGCTTGGCCTTCGAGGGGAGGGATCAAAAACTGTTTTTT,few,-,TRBV5-4,TRBJ1-4
CASSPRDRENPYEQYF,TGCGCCAGCAGCCCCCGGGACAGGGAAAATCCCTACGAGCAGTACTTC,-,TRBD1,TRBV5-1,TRBJ2-7
CASTGGGANVLTF,TGTGCCAGCACAGGGGGTGGGGCCAACGTCCTGACTTTC,-,TRBD1,TRBV7-9,TRBJ2-6
CASGQGLGETQYF,TGTGCTAGTGGTCAAGGTCTTGGGGAGACCCAGTACTTC,-,-,TRBV12-5,TRBJ2-5
CASSEWGLGNTEAFF,TGTGCCAGCAGTGAATGGGGGCTGGGGAACACTGAAGCTTTCTTT,-,-,TRBV2,TRBJ1-1
CASRRMDVTTDTQYF,TGCGCCAGCAGACGTATGGACGTTACAACAGATACGCAGTATTTT,-,-,TRBV4-1,TRBJ2-3
CASSLASGGAETQYF,TGCGCCAGCAGCTTGGCGAGCGGGGGGGCGGAGACCCAGTACTTC,-,TRBD2,TRBV5-1,TRBJ2-5
CASSPMSPGEDTEAFF,TGTGCCAGCAGCCCCATGAGCCCAGGGGAGGACACTGAAGCTTTCTTT,-,-,TRBV7-9,TRBJ1-1
CASSRSGEDTQYF,TGCGCCAGCAGCCGAAGCGGGGAAGATACGCAGTATTTT,once,TRBD2,TRBV5-1,TRBJ2-3
CASSSPGGQEFF,TGTGCCAGCAGTTCCCCGGGGGGCCAGGAGTTCTTC,-,-,TRBV6-6,TRBJ2-1
CASSPSGEAGVYEQFF,TGTGCCAGCAGCCCTTCCGGCGAAGCGGGGGTTTATGAGCAGTTCTTC,-,TRBD2,TRBV7-2,TRBJ2-1
CASSQDEELLEAFF,TGCGCCAGCAGCCAAGATGAGGAACTCCTTGAAGCTTTCTTT,-,-,TRBV4-1,TRBJ1-1
CASSLGTSREQFF,TGTGCCAGCAGCCTCGGGACTAGCCGTGAGCAGTTCTTC,-,TRBD2,TRBV27,TRBJ2-1
CASSLGVLPNTEAFF,TGTGCCAGCAGCTTAGGGGTCCTACCGAACACTGAAGCTTTCTTT,-,-,TRBV11-2,TRBJ1-1
CASSLYQNYGYTF,TGTGCCAGCAGCTTATACCAGAACTATGGCTACACCTTC,-,-,TRBV7-2,TRBJ1-2
CAWTIDRDGYTF,TGTGCCTGGACCATAGACAGGGACGGCTACACCTTC,-,TRBD1,TRBV30,TRBJ1-2
CASSRVASGGSTDTQYF,TGTGCCAGCAGCAGGGTGGCTAGCGGGGGGTCCACAGATACGCAGTATTTT,-,TRBD2,TRBV11-3,TRBJ2-3
CASSFEAGGSYEQYF,TGTGCCAGCAGTTTTGAGGCGGGGGGGTCCTACGAGCAGTACTTC,few,TRBD2,TRBV6-5,TRBJ2-7